Listed below are T cell receptor beta chains from one sample, sequenced in a study of beta chain features in type 1 diabetes. This table comes from immunoSEQ multiplex PCR, and its TCRdb copy is limited to in-frame clones, with some not included. The data contain about 340,000 clones, roughly 13% of them singletons. The specimen was naive CD4+ T cells from blood. These TCRs come from a woman between 18 and 30 years old with type 1 diabetes. Both conserved end residues are part of each CDR3. The D gene is left open where the match is weak. Part of the rows lack a size; the others show once, few, many or a class for expanded clones.

j_call d_call clone_size v_call cdr3_nt cdr3_aa
TRBJ2-3 TRBD2 - TRBV9 TGTGCCAGCAGCCCCCGGTATCTCTTGGGCGGGGGTGCCACAGATACGCAGTATTTT CASSPRYLLGGGATDTQYF
TRBJ1-5 - - TRBV27 TGTGCCAGCAGTTTACGTGGTCCTCGGTATCCAAATCAGCCCCAGCATTTT CASSLRGPRYPNQPQHF
TRBJ2-1 - - TRBV5-1 TGCGCCAGCAGCTTGGGCGGGTATGAGCAGTTCTTC CASSLGGYEQFF
TRBJ2-7 TRBD1 - TRBV5-1 TGCGCCAGCAGCTTGGAGGGGACAGGTTTAGAGCAGTACTTC CASSLEGTGLEQYF
TRBJ1-2 - - TRBV11-1 TGTGCCAGCAGCCACAATAACCTCAGACAGGTCACTAACTATGGCTACACCTTC CASSHNNLRQVTNYGYTF
TRBJ2-1 - few TRBV18 TGTGCCAGCTCACCACCGGACTTAGTTTCAGGGGATGAGCAGTTCTTC CASSPPDLVSGDEQFF
TRBJ1-4 - - TRBV29-1 TGCAGCGTACGTCACAGAGCAACTAATGAAAAACTGTTTTTT CSVRHRATNEKLFF
TRBJ2-6 TRBD2 - TRBV7-2 TGTGCCAGCAGCCCCAGGGACTACGGGGCCAACGTCCTGACTTTC CASSPRDYGANVLTF
TRBJ2-7 - - TRBV7-3 TGTGCCAGCAGCTCGACACGACAGCACGAGCAGTACTTC CASSSTRQHEQYF
TRBJ2-1 - few TRBV27 TGTGCCAGCAGTTTATCGGTGGGAGTGGAGCAGTTCTTC CASSLSVGVEQFF
TRBJ2-3 - - TRBV4-1 TGCGCCAGCAGCCAAGATCGGGCTAGCTTGACCCGGACAGATACGCAGTATTTT CASSQDRASLTRTDTQYF
TRBJ2-1 - - TRBV11-2 TGTGCCAGCAGCTTACAGTACAATGAGCAGTTCTTC CASSLQYNEQFF
TRBJ2-7 TRBD2 - TRBV7-9 TGTGCCAGCAGCTTCGGGAGCGGGATTAACGAGCAGTACTTC CASSFGSGINEQYF
TRBJ1-2 TRBD1 - TRBV4-3 TGCGCCAGCAGCCAGGACAGGGCGGTTTTCTCCTCATCATATGGCTACACCTTC CASSQDRAVFSSSYGYTF
TRBJ2-3 TRBD1 few TRBV7-2 TGTGCCAGCAGCTCTTACTGGGACAGGGTCACAGATACGCAGTATTTT CASSSYWDRVTDTQYF
TRBJ2-7 TRBD2 few TRBV5-4 TGTGCCAGCAGCCAGGGACTAGCGGGAGAGCAAGACGAGCAGTACTTC CASSQGLAGEQDEQYF
TRBJ1-2 - few TRBV18 TGTGCCAGCTCACCAATGACAGACAACTATGGCTACACCTTC CASSPMTDNYGYTF
TRBJ1-2 TRBD1 - TRBV6-5 TGTGCCAGCAGGTTAGGGGGCGACTATGGCTACACCTTC CASRLGGDYGYTF
TRBJ2-2 - few TRBV15 TGTGCCACCAGCAGAGAGGCGGACTACAACACCGGGGAGCTGTTTTTT CATSREADYNTGELFF
TRBJ1-5 TRBD1 few TRBV5-1 TGCGCCAGCAGCTTGGATGGACAGGGGGCGAGCAATCAGCCCCAGCATTTT CASSLDGQGASNQPQHF
TRBJ2-5 TRBD1 - TRBV5-1 TGCGCCAGCAGCCCTGGGGACAGTAGCTACCAAGAGACCCAGTACTTC CASSPGDSSYQETQYF
TRBJ2-1 - few TRBV15 TGTGCCACCAGCGGGCATCGAGAGCAGTTCTTC CATSGHREQFF
TRBJ2-7 - - TRBV9 TGTGCCAGCAGCCGGAGCCGAGGAGGGGCTGAAACCTACGAGCAGTACTTC CASSRSRGGAETYEQYF
TRBJ2-1 TRBD2 - TRBV7-3 TGTGCCAGCGGCTCGGGGGGAAACAATGAGCAGTTCTTC CASGSGGNNEQFF
TRBJ1-1 TRBD1 few TRBV30 TGTGCCCGTGACAGGGTTGAAGCTTTCTTT CARDRVEAFF
TRBJ1-2 - - TRBV15 TGTGCCACCAGCAGATTAAGCGGTGGCTACACCTTC CATSRLSGGYTF
TRBJ2-1 TRBD2 - TRBV25-1 TGTGCCAGCAGTGAAGTAGCGGGAGGGAAGTACAATGAGCAGTTCTTC CASSEVAGGKYNEQFF
TRBJ1-5 - few TRBV19 TGTGCCAGTAGTATAGATATGACAGGCTATCAGCCCCAGCATTTT CASSIDMTGYQPQHF
TRBJ1-1 - few TRBV7-9 TGTGCCCTGGGGGCTTCTTACACTGAAGCTTTCTTT CALGASYTEAFF